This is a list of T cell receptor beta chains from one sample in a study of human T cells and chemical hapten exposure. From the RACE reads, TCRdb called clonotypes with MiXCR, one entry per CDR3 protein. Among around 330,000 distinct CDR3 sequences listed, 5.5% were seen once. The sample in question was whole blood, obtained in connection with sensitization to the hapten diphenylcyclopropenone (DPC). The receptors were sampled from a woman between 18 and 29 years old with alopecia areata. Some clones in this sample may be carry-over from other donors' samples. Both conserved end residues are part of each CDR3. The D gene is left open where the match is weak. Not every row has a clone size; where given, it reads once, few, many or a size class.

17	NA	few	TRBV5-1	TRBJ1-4	TGCGCCAGCAGCTTGGCCGCAGTAATGACAACTAATGAAAAACTGTTTTTT	CASSLAAVMTTNEKLFF
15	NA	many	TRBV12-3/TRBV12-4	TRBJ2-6	TGTGCCAGCACCTCAAGGGGGTCTGGGGCCAACGTCCTGACTTTC	CASTSRGSGANVLTF
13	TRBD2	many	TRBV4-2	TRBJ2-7	TGTGCCAGCAGCCAGGGGGGGGCCTACGAGCAGTACTTC	CASSQGGAYEQYF
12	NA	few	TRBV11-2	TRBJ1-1	TGTGCCAGCAGCCGAAATCAAATTGAAGCTTTCTTT	CASSRNQIEAFF
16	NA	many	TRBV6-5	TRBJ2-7	TGTGCCAGCAGTTACTCCGGGGCCGGGGTGGACTACGAGCAGTACTTC	CASSYSGAGVDYEQYF
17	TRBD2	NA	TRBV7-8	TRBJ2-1	TGTGCCAGCAGCTTATCTGCTAGCGGGGCACCCTACAATGAGCAGTTCTTC	CASSLSASGAPYNEQFF
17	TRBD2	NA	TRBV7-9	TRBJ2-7	TGTGCCAGCAGCTTAGATCGAGCGGGGGGGATCCCCTACGAGCAGTACTTC	CASSLDRAGGIPYEQYF
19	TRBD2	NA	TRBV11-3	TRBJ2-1	TGTGCCAGCAGCTTAGCCGGGACTAGCGGGGGGAGCTCCTACAATGAGCAGTTCTTC	CASSLAGTSGGSSYNEQFF
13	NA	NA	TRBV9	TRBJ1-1	TGTGCCAGCAGCCCCCACGTTGACACTGAAGCTTTCTTT	CASSPHVDTEAFF
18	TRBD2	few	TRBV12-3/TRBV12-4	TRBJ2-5	TGTGCCAGCAGTTCCCGGCCCGGTCCGGGACTAGTCCAAGAGACCCAGTACTTC	CASSSRPGPGLVQETQYF
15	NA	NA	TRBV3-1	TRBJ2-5	TGTGCCAGCAGCCAATTCTTGACGGGGGAGGAGACCCAGTACTTC	CASSQFLTGEETQYF
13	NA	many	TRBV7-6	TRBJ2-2	TGTGCCAGCAGCTTCTCGGGGGCCGGGGAGCTGTTTTTT	CASSFSGAGELFF
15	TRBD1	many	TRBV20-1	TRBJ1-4	TGCAGTGCCCCGGGACAGGGAGGAGCTAGTGAAAAACTGTTTTTT	CSAPGQGGASEKLFF
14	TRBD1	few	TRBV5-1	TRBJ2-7	TGCGCCAGCAGCCCGGGGACAGGGGGGGTCGAGCAGTACTTC	CASSPGTGGVEQYF
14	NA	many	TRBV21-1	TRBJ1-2	TGTGCCAGCAGCAAAGTGGACAGGAACTATGGCTACACCTTC	CASSKVDRNYGYTF
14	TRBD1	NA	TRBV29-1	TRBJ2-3	TGCAGCGTAGACAGGGGGCATCGCACAGATACGCAGTATTTT	CSVDRGHRTDTQYF
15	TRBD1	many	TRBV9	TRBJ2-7	TGTGCCAGCAGCGCCCAGGGGGCTGGGTCCTACGAGCAGTACTTC	CASSAQGAGSYEQYF
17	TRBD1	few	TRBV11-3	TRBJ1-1	TGTGCCAGCAGCTCAGGGACAGGGAAGGACCGGGACACTGAAGCTTTCTTT	CASSSGTGKDRDTEAFF
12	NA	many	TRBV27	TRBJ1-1	TGTGCCAGCAAGGGGCGGAGCACTGAAGCTTTCTTT	CASKGRSTEAFF
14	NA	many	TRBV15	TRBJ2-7	TGTGCCACCAGCAGAGGTGGAGACTCCTACGAGCAGTACTTC	CATSRGGDSYEQYF
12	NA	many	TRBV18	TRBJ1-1	TGTGCCAGCTCCCCAGAAGCCACTGAAGCTTTCTTT	CASSPEATEAFF
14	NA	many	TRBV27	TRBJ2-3	TGTGCCAGCAGAAGTGGAGCGGGCACAGATACGCAGTATTTT	CASRSGAGTDTQYF
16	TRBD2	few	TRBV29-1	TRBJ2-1	TGCAGCGTTGATGGAAGTAGCGGGGGGTTCTACAATGAGCAGTTCTTC	CSVDGSSGGFYNEQFF
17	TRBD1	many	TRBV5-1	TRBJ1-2	TGCGCCAGCAGCTTGGGTCCCGGGACAGGGTCCGACTATGGCTACACCTTC	CASSLGPGTGSDYGYTF
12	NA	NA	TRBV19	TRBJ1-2	TGTGCCACTGTCGACCGGGCCTATGGCTACACCTTC	CATVDRAYGYTF
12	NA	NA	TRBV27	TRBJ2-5	TGTGCCAGCGGGGACTTTCAAGAGACCCAGTACTTC	CASGDFQETQYF
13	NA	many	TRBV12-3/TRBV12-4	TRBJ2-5	TGTGCCAGCAGTTTGAATTTGGGGGAGACCCAGTACTTC	CASSLNLGETQYF
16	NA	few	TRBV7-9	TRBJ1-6	TGTGCCAGCAGCTCAGGGGACGTCTCCTATAATTCACCCCTCCACTTT	CASSSGDVSYNSPLHF
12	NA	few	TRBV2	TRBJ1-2	TGTGCCAGCGTCGGACACAACTATGGCTACACCTTC	CASVGHNYGYTF
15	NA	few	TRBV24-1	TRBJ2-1	TGTGCCACCAGAGATGGGGGCGGTTCCTACAATGAGCAGTTCTTC	CATRDGGGSYNEQFF
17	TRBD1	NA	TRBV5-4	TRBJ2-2	TGTGCCAGCAGCCCGGGGTTAGACAGGGCTCGCACCGGGGAGCTGTTTTTT	CASSPGLDRARTGELFF
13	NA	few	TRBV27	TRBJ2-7	TGTGCCAGCAGTATAGGGGGGAATCACGAGCAGTACTTC	CASSIGGNHEQYF
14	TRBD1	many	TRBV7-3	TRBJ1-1	TGTGCCTCGAAACAGGGGGCTATGAACACTGAAGCTTTCTTT	CASKQGAMNTEAFF
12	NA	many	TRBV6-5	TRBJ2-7	TGTGCCAGCAGTCGCTCAGGGAACGAGCAGTACTTC	CASSRSGNEQYF
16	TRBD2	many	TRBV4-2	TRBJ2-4	TGTGCCAGCAGCCAAGAACTAGCGGGGGGGCCTGGCATTCAGTACTTC	CASSQELAGGPGIQYF
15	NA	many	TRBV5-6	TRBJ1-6	TGTGCCAGCAGCCAGACTCGAGGGGTTCTCTCACCCCTCCACTTT	CASSQTRGVLSPLHF
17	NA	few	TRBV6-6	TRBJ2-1	TGTGCCAGCAGTTACGAGGGCGGCACACTTTTCTACAATGAGCAGTTCTTC	CASSYEGGTLFYNEQFF
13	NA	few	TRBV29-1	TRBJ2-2	TGCAGCGTAGGGACTCTGGTCGCCGGGGAGCTGTTTTTT	CSVGTLVAGELFF